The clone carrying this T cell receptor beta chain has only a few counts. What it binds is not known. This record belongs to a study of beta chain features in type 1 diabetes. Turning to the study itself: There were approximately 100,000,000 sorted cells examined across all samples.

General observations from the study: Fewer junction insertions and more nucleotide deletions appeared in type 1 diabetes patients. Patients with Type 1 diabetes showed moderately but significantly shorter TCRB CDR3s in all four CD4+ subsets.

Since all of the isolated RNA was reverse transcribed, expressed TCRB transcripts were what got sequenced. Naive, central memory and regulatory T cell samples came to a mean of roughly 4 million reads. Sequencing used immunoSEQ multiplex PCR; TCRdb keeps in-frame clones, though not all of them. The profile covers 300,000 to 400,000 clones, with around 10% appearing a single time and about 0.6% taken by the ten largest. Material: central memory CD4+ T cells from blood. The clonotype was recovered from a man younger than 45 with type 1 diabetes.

CDR3 coding DNA: TGTGCCAGCAGTTTACGACAGGGGGGTTACAATGAGCAGTTCTTC. Translated, it gives CASSLRQGGYNEQFF. V is TRBV27 and J is TRBJ2-7; 9 nucleotides match TRBD1. The better agreement between TRBJ2-1 and the DNA end casts doubt on the J call. Germline assignment: CDR1 MNHEY and CDR2 SMNVEV (reference sequence). CDR3 size: 15 residues.